This T cell receptor (beta chain) comes out of a study of OX40 agonist ivuxolimab in advanced cancers. Remarks on this clone: Its antigen remains unknown.

The CDR3 loop spans 15 amino acids. The V gene lost 0 bases and the J gene lost 4 bases, with 13 bases spanning the gap. Germline V gene data show CDR1 as SGHDT and CDR2 as YYEEEE. Systemic immunosuppression or autoimmune disease history was grounds to exclude patients. Study results and limitations: Some nonresponders additionally presented with little normalized T-cell clonal expansion. At 0.1 to 3.0 mg/kg and by week 6, clonal expansion occurred in CD4+ and CD8+ blood T cells.

TCRdb keeps only in-frame clones here, not all; method: immunoSEQ multiplex PCR. The sample records 71,000 or so clones, about 88% being singletons. Source: CD4+ or CD8+ T cells sorted from blood, taken in a trial of the OX40 agonist ivuxolimab. This receptor was taken from an adult with an advanced solid tumor such as melanoma, head and neck, liver or kidney cancer. V is TRBV5-6 and J is TRBJ1-2; D remains unclear. The CDR3, as DNA: TGTGCCAGCAGCTTGGGCCGAGTGTCAGCCTATGGCTACACCTTC. Its protein is CASSLGRVSAYGYTF.